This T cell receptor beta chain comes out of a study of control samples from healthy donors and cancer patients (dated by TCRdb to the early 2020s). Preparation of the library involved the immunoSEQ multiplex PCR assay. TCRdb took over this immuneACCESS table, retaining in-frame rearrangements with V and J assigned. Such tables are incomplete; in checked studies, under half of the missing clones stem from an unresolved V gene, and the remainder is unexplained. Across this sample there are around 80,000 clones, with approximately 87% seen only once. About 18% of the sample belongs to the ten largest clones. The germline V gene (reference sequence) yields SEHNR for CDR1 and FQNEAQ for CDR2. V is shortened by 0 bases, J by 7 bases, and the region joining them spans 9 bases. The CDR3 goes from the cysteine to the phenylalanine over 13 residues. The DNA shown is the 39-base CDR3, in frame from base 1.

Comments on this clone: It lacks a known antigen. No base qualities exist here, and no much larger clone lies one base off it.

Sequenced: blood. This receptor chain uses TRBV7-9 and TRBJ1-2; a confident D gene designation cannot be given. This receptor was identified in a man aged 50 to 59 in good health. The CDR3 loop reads CASSLAGRRGYTF. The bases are TGTGCCAGCAGCTTAGCAGGCCGCCGTGGCTACACCTTC.